Described below is a single TCR beta chain sequence and its context. Per germline, CDR1 MDHEN and CDR2 SYDVKM. After removal of 6 bases from V and 8 bases from J, the junction contained 14 bases not matched to a gene. The CDR3 contains 15 residues. The sample belongs to a study of shared clonotypes between healthy human individuals. Background on the study: Each donor contributed plates that comprised three CD4 naive, three CD4 memory, two CD8 naive and one CD8 memory.

Profiled with immunoSEQ multiplex PCR; TCRdb holds only in-frame clones, not every one. The table includes 1.4 million or so clones, approximately 98.5% detected once. A CD45RA+ naive subset and a CD45RA-negative memory subset were split from CD4+ cells. The sequenced sample was naive CD4+ T cells sorted from blood. As for subset: CD45RA+ positively selected. The chain uses TRBV28 and TRBJ1-2, with 8 bases identical to TRBD1. This receptor was obtained from a young man in good health. The CDR3 DNA follows: TGTGCCAGCAGCCCCCTCCCCCAGGGGGCGAACGGCTACACCTTC. As protein: CASSPLPQGANGYTF.